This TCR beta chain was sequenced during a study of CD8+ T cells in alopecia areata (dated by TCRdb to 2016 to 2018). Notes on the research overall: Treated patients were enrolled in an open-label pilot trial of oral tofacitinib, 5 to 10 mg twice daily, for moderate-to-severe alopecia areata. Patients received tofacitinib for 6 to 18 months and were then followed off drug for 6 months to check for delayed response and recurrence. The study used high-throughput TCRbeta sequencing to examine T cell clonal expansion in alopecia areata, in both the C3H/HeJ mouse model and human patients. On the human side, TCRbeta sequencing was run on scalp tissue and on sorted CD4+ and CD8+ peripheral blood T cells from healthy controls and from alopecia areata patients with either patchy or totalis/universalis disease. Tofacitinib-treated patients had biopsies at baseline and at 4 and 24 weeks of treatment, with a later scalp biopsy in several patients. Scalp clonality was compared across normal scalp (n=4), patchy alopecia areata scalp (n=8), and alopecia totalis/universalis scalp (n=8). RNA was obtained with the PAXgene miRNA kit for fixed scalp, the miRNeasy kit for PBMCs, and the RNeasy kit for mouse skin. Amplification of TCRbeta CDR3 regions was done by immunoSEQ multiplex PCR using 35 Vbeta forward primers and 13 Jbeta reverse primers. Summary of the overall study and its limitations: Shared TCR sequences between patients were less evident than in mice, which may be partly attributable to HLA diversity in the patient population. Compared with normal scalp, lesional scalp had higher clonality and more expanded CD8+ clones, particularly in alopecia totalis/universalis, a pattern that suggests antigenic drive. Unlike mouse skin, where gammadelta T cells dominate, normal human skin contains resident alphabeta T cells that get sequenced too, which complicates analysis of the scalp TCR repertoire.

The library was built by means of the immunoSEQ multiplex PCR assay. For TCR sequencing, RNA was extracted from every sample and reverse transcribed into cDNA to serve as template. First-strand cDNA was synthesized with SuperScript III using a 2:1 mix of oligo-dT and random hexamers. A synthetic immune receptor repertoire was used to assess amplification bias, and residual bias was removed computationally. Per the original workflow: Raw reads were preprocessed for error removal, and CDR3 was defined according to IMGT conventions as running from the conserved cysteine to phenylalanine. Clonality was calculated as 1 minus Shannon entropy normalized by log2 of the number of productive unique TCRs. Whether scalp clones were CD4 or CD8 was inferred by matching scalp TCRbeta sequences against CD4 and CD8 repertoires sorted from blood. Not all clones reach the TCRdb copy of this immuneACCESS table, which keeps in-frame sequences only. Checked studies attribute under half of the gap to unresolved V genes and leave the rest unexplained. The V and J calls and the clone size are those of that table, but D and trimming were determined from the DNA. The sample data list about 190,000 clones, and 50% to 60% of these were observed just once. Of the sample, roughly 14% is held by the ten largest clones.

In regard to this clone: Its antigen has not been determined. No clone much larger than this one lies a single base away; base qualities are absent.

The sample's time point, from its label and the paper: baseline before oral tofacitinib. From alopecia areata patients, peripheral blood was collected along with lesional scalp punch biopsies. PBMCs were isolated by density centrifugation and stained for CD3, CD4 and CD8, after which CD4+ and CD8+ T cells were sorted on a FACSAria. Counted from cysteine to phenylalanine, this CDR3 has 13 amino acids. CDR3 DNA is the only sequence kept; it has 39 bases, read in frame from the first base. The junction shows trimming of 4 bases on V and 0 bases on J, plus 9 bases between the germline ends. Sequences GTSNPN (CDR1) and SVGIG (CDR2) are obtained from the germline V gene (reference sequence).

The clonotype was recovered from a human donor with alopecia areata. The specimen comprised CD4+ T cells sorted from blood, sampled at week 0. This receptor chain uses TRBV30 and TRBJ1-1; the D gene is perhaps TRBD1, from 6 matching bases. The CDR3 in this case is CAWIRDMNTEAFF. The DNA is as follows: TGTGCCTGGATTAGGGACATGAACACTGAAGCTTTCTTT.